This record covers a single TCR beta chain. This sample was included in a study of blood T cell repertoires in COVID-19. Per the authors' pipeline: Amplification of reference gene primers provided the estimated nucleated cell counts. Clones were read by immunoSEQ multiplex PCR, and TCRdb kept only the in-frame ones, dropping some. V and J calls and clone size come straight from that table; D and trimming were deduced from the DNA. The sample has tens of thousands of clones, about 88% seen once. CDR1 KGHSH and CDR2 LQKENI come from the germline V gene. The CDR3 has 13 residues. Trimming pared 2 bases from V and 5 bases from J, leaving 7 bases between.

This clonotype originated in a man in his forties or fifties in a cohort sampled during active COVID-19. V and J are TRBV18 and TRBJ2-1, with D perhaps matching TRBD2 (6 bases). The sequenced sample consisted of peripheral blood. CDR3 sequence reads: CASSPRLDNEQFF. CDR3 DNA: TGTGCCAGCTCACCAAGACTAGACAATGAGCAGTTCTTC.